This T cell receptor beta chain was sequenced for a study of blood T cell repertoires in COVID-19. Study information: Samples came from the United States, Italy and Spain, spanning acute and convalescent COVID-19.

The length of the CDR3 is 15 residues. The V gene's germline CDR1 is MNHEY and CDR2 SMNVEV (reference sequence). V lost 5 bases, J lost 1 base, and 3 bases stayed unmatched. As originally analysed: The authors estimated nucleated cell counts from reference gene primer amplification. TCRdb's table, derived via immunoSEQ multiplex PCR, lists solely in-frame clones and lacks some. The V and J calls and clone size are taken from that table; D and trimming were inferred from the DNA. The sample has around 250,000 clones; 85% to 90% are singletons. The chain combines TRBV27 with TRBJ2-2; 8 bases align to TRBD2. The clonotype comes from a man aged 50-59 years who had been exposed to COVID-19. The specimen was PBMCs or T cells enriched from blood (not recorded which). DNA of the CDR3: TGTGCCAGCAGTCGGGGGGGGCGGAACACCGGGGAGCTGTTTTTT. This translates into CASSRGGRNTGELFF.